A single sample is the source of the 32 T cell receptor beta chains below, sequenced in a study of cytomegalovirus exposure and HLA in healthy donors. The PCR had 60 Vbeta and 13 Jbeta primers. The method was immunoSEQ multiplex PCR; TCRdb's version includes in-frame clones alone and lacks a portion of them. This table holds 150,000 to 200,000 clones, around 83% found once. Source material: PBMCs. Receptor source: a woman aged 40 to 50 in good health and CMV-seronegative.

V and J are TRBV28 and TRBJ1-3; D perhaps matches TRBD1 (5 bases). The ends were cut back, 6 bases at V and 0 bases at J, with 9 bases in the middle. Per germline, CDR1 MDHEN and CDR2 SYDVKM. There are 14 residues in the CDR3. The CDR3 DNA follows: TGTGCCAGCAGACCCGGGGGCTCTGGAAACACCATATATTTT. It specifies CASRPGGSGNTIYF.

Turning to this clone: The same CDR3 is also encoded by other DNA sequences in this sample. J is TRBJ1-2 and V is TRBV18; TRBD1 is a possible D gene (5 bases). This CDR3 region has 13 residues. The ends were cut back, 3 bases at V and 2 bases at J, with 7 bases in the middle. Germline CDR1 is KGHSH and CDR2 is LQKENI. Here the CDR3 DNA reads TGTGCCAGCTCACCGGACACCAACTATGGCTACACCTTC. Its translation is CASSPDTNYGYTF. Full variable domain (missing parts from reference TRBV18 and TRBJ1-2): NAGVMQNPRHLVRRRGQEARLRCSPMKGHSHVYWYRQLPEEGLKFMVYLQKENIIDESGMPKERFSAEFPKEGPSILRIQQVVRGDSAAYFCASSPDTNYGYTFGSGTRLTVV.

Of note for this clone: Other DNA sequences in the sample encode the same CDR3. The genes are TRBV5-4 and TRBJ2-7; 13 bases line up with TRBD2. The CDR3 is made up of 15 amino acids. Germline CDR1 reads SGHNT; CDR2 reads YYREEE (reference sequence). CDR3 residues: CASSAGLAGVGEQYV. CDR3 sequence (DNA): TGTGCCAGCAGCGCTGGACTAGCGGGAGTCGGCGAGCAATACGTC.

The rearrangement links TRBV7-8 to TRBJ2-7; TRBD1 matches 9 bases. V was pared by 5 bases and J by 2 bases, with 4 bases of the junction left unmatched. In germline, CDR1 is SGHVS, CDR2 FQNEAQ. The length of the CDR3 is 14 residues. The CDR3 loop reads CASSADRGPYEQYF. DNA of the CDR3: TGTGCCAGCAGCGCGGACAGGGGTCCCTACGAGCAGTACTTC.

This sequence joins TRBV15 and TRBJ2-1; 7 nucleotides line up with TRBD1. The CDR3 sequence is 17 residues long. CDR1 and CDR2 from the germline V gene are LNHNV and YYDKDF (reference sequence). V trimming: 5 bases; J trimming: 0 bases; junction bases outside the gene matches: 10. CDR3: CATSGRDRQSSYNEQFF. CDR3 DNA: TGTGCCACCAGCGGTCGGGACAGACAAAGCTCCTACAATGAGCAGTTCTTC.

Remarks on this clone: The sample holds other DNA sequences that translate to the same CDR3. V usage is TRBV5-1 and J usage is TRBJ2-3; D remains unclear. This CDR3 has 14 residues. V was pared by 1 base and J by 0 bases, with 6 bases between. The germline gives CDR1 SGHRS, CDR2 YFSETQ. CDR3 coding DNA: TGCGCCAGCAGCTTGTCGGGTAGCACAGATACGCAGTATTTT. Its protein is CASSLSGSTDTQYF.

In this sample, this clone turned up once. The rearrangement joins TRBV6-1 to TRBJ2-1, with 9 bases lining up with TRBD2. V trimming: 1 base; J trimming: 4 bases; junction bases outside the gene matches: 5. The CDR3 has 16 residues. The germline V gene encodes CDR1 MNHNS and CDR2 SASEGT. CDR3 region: CASSEDGGRVYNEQFF. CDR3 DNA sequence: TGTGCCAGCAGTGAAGATGGCGGGAGGGTGTACAATGAGCAGTTCTTC.

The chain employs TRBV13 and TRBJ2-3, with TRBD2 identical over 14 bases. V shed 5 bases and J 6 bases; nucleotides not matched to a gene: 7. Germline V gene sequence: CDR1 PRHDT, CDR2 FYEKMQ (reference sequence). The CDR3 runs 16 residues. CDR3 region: CASSAARTSGRDTQYF. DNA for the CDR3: TGTGCCAGCAGCGCCGCCCGGACTAGCGGGAGGGATACGCAGTATTTT.

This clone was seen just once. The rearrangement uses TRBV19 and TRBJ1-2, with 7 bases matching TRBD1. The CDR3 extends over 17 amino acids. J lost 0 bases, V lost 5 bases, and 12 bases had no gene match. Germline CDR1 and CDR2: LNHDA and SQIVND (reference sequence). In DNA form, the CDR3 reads TGTGCCAGTAGTCCCCTCACAGGGGAACTCTCTAACTATGGCTACACCTTC. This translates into CASSPLTGELSNYGYTF. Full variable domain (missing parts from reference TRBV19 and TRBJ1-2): DGGITQSPKYLFRKEGQNVTLSCEQNLNHDAMYWYRQDPGQGLRLIYYSQIVNDFQKGDIAEGYSVSREKKESFPLTVTSAQKNPTAFYLCASSPLTGELSNYGYTFGSGTRLTVV.

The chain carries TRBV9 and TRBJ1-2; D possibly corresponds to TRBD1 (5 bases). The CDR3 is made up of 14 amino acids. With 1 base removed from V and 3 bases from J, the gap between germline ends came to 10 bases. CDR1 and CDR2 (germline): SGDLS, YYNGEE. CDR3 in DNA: TGTGCCAGCAGCGTATTCGGGGGTGACTATGGCTACACCTTC. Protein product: CASSVFGGDYGYTF.

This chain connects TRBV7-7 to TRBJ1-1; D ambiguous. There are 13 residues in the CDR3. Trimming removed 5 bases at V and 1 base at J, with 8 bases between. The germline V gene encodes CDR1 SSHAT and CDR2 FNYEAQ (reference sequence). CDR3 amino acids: CASSTNRNTEAFF. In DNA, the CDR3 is TGTGCCAGCAGCACGAACAGGAACACTGAAGCTTTCTTT.

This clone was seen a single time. CDR3 coding DNA: TGCAGCGTTGATAAAAGGGACAGGGGGCTGAGCACTGAAGCTTTCTTT. This gives the protein CSVDKRDRGLSTEAFF. This chain uses TRBV29-1 with TRBJ1-1, with TRBD1 matching 12 bases. In germline, CDR1 is SQVTM, CDR2 ANQGSEA. Trimming took 3 bases from V and 4 from J; bases not matched to a gene: 9. This CDR3 has 16 amino acids.

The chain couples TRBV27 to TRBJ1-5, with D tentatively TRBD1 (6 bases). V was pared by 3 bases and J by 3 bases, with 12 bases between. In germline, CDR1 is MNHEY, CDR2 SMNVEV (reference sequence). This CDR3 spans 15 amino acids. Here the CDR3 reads CASSFGQGHNQPQHF. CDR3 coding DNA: TGTGCCAGCAGTTTCGGGCAGGGACACAATCAGCCCCAGCATTTT.

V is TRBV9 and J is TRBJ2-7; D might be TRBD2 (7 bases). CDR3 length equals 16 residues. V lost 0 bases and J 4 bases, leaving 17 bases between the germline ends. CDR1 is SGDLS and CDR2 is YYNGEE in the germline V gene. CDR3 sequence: CASSVEGGFVPYEQYF. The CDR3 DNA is TGTGCCAGCAGCGTAGAGGGGGGGTTTGTCCCTTACGAGCAGTACTTC.

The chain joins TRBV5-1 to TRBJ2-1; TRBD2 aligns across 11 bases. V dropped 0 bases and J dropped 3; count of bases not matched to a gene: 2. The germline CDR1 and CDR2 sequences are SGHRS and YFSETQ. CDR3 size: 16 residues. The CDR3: CASSLATSGSYNEQFF. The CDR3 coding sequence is TGCGCCAGCAGCTTGGCTACTAGCGGGAGCTACAATGAGCAGTTCTTC.

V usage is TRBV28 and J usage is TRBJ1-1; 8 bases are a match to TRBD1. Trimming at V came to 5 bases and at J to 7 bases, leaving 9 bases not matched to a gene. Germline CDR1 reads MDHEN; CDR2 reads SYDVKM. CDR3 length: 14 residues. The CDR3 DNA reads TGTGCCAGCAGTCAGGGGGCTCATCGAGGTGAAGCTTTCTTT. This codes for CASSQGAHRGEAFF.

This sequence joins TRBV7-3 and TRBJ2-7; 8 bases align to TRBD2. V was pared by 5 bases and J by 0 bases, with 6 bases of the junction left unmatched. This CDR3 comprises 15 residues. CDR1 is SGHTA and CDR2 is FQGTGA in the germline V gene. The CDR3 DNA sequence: TGTGCCAGCAGCCCAGGGGCGGGAGGCTCCTACGAGCAGTACTTC. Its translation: CASSPGAGGSYEQYF.

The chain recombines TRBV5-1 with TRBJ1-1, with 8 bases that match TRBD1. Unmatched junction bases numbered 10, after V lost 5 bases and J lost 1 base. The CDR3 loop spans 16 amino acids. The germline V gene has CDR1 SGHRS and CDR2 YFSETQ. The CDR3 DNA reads TGCGCCAGCAGTTACGGACAGGGCGAGAGGAACACTGAAGCTTTCTTT. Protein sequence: CASSYGQGERNTEAFF.

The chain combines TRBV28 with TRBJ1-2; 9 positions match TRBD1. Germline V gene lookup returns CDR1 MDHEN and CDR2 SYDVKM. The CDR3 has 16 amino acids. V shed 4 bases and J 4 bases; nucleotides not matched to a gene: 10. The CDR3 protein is CASSSPGQGFGYGYTF. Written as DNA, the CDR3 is TGTGCCAGCAGTTCCCCGGGACAGGGTTTTGGCTATGGCTACACCTTC.

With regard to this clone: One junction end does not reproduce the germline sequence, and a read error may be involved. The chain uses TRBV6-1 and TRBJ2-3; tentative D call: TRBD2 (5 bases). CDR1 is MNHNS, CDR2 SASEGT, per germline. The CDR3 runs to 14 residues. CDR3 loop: CASSQLGGQRSLLF. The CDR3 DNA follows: TGTGCCAGCAGCCAACTCGGCGGCCAGCGGAGTCTGCTTTTT.

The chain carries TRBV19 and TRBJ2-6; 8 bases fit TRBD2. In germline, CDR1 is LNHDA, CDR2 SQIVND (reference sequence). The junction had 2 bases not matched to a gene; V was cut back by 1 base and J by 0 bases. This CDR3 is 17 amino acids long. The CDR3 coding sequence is TGTGCCAGTAGTATAGCGGGAGGGAGCTCTGGGGCCAACGTCCTGACTTTC. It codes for CASSIAGGSSGANVLTF.

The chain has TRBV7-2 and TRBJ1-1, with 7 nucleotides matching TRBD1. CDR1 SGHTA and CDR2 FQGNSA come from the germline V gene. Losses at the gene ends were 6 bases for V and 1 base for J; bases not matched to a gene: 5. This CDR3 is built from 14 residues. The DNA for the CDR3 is TGTGCCAGCAGGCCGGACAGGACGAACACTGAAGCTTTCTTT. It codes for CASRPDRTNTEAFF.

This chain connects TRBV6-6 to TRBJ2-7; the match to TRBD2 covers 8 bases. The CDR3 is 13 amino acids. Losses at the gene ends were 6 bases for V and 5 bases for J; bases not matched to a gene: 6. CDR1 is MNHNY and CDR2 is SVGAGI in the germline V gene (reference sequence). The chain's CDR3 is CASRREGSNEQYF. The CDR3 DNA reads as TGTGCCAGCAGACGGGAGGGCTCTAACGAGCAGTACTTC.

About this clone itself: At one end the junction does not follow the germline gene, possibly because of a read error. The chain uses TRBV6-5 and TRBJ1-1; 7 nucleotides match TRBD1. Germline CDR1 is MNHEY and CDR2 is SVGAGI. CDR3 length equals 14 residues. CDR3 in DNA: TGTGCCAGCAGTTACGCGGGACAGAACACTGAAGCCTTCTTT. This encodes CASSYAGQNTEAFF.

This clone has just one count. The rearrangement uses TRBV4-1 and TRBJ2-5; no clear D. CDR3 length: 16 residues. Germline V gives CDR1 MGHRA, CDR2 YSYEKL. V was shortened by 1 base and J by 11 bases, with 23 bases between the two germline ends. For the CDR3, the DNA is TGCGCCAGCAGCCAAGTATTGGCGGAGCCCGCTGGAGAGCAGTACTTC. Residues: CASSQVLAEPAGEQYF.

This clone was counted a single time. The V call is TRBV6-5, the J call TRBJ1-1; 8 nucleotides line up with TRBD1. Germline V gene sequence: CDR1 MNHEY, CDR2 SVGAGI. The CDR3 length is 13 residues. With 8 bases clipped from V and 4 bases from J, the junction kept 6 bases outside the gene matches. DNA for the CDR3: TGTGCCAGCGGGGACAGGTTAGGCACTGAAGCTTTCTTT. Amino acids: CASGDRLGTEAFF.

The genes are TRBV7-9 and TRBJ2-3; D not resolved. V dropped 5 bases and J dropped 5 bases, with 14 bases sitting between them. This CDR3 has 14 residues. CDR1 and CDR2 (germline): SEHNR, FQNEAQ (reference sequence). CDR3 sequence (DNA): TGTGCCAGCAGCCTCCGAGCGAGTGGAGATACGCAGTATTTT. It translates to CASSLRASGDTQYF.

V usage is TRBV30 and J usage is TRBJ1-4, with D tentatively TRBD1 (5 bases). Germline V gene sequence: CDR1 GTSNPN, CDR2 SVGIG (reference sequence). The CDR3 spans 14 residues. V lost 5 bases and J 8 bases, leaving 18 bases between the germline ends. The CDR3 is CAWEKVGLSEKLFF. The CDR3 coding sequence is TGTGCCTGGGAGAAGGTGGGGCTTAGCGAAAAACTGTTTTTT. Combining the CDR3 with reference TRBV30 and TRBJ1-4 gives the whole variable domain SQTIHQWPATLVQPVGSPLSLECTVEGTSNPNLYWYRQAAGRGLQLLFYSVGIGQISSEVPQNLSASRPQDRQFILSSKKLLLSDSGFYLCAWEKVGLSEKLFFGSGTQLSVL.

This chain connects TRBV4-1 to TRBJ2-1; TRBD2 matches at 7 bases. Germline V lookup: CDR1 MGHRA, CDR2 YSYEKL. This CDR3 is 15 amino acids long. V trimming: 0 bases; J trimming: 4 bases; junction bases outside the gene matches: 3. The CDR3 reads CASSQEEGGYNEQFF. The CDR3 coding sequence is TGCGCCAGCAGCCAAGAGGAGGGAGGGTACAATGAGCAGTTCTTC.

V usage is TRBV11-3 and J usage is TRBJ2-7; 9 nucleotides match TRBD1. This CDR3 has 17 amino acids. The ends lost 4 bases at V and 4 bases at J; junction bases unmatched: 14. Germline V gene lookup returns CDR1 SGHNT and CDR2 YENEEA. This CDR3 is CASSSQLGTGYLYEQYF. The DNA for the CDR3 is TGTGCCAGCAGCTCGCAATTGGGGACAGGGTATCTTTACGAGCAGTACTTC.

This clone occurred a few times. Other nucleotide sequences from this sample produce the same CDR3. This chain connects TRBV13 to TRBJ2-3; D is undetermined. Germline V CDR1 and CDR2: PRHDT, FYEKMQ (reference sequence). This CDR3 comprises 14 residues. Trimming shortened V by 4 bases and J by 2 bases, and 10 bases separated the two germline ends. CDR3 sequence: CASSSDRSTDTQYF. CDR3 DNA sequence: TGTGCCAGCAGCTCCGATCGGTCCACAGATACGCAGTATTTT.

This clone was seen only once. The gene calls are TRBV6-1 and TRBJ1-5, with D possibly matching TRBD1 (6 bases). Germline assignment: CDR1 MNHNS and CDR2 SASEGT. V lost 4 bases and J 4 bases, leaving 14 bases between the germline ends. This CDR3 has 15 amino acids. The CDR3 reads CASSGVGRGNQPQHF. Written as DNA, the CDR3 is TGTGCCAGCAGTGGAGTAGGAAGGGGGAATCAGCCCCAGCATTTT.